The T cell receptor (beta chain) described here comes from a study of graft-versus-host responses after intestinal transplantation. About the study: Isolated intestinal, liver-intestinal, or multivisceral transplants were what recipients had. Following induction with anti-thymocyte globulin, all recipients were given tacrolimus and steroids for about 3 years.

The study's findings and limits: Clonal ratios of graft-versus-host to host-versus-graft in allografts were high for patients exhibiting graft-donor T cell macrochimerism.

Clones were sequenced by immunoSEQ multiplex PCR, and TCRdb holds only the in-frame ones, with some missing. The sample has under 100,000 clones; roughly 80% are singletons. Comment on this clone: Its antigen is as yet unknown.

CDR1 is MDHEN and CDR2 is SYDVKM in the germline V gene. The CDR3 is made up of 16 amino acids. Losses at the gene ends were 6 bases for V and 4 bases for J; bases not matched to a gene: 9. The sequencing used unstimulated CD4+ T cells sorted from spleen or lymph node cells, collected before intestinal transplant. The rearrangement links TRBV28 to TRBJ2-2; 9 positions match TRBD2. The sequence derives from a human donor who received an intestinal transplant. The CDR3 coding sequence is TGTGCCAGCAGGACGGCCGAGCGGGAGGTCACCGGGGAGCTGTTTTTT. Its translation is CASRTAEREVTGELFF.